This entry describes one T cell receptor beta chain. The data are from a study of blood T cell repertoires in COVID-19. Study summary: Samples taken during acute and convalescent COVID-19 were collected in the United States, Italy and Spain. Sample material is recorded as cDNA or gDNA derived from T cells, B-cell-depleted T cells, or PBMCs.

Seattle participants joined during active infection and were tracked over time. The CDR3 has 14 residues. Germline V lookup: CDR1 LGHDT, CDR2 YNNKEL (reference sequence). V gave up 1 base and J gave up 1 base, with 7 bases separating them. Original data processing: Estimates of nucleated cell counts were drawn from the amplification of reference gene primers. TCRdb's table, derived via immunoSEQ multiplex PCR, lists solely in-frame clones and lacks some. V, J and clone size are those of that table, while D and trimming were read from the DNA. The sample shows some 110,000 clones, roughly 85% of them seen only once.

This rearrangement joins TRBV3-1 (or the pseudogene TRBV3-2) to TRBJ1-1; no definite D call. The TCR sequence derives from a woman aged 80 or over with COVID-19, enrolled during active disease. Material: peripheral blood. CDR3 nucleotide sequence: TGTGCCAGCAGCCAAGCCCTCCCGAACACTGAAGCTTTCTTT. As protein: CASSQALPNTEAFF.